Listed below are T cell receptor beta chains from one sample, sequenced in a study of early T cells in non-severe SARS-CoV-2 infection. Each CDR3 protein gets one entry after TCRdb re-called the 5' RACE reads with MiXCR. Of 80,000 to 95,000 distinct CDR3 sequences listed, 13% to 15% are singletons. The sequencing input was whole blood. The origin of the receptors is an adult who was a healthcare worker with PCR-confirmed SARS-CoV-2 infection or an uninfected control (not recorded which). The CDR3 runs from the conserved cysteine through the conserved F or W.

j_gene,v_gene,CDR3aa
TRBJ1-1,TRBV6-1,CASRDRGTEAFF
TRBJ2-5,TRBV6-5,CASSRTGTSGGAGPQETQYF
TRBJ2-5,TRBV28,CASTPLGQGETQYF
TRBJ2-3,TRBV11-2,CASRVGGIDTQYF
TRBJ2-1,TRBV3-1,CASSQAGVSGNEQFF
TRBJ1-4,TRBV10-3,CAISPTNEKLFF
TRBJ2-3,TRBV5-4,CASSKGLAGGNTDTQYF
TRBJ2-1,TRBV2,CASSEGTSGTNEQFF
TRBJ2-3,TRBV12-3/TRBV12-4,CASDPSIGGRADTQYF
TRBJ1-6,TRBV4-1,CASSQDIQGDSPLHF
TRBJ1-1,TRBV28,CASSSLTRKGEEAFF
TRBJ2-3,TRBV11-2,CASSLTQQATDTQYF
TRBJ1-2,TRBV6-2/TRBV6-3,CASRAGTGGIDGYTF
TRBJ2-6,TRBV28,CASRVGGTSGANVLTF
TRBJ1-2,TRBV20-1,CVSNRGQGYTF
TRBJ1-1,TRBV6-5,CASSYGVTEAFF
TRBJ2-1,TRBV12-3/TRBV12-4,CASSRTSGGVVEQFF
TRBJ1-5,TRBV19,CASSMKGQGSSNQPQHF
TRBJ1-1,TRBV14,CASSQGNPGAEAFF
TRBJ1-1,TRBV6-2/TRBV6-3,CATSNAGLNTEAFF
TRBJ2-1,TRBV18,CASSPGGQGIF
TRBJ2-7,TRBV2,CASSESGTGASYEQYF
TRBJ2-7,TRBV12-3/TRBV12-4,CASTYEQYF
TRBJ1-1,TRBV20-1,CSARRTGGMNTEAFF
TRBJ2-7,TRBV6-2/TRBV6-3,CASSYSVQGQGYEQYF
TRBJ1-2,TRBV20-1,CSASTGADYGYTF
TRBJ2-4,TRBV24-1,CATPPATGKAKNIQYF
TRBJ1-6,TRBV29-1,CSFAEAGALHF
TRBJ1-1,TRBV27,CASSLLGTNTEAFF
TRBJ1-2,TRBV29-1,CSVGGRENNYGYTF
TRBJ2-5,TRBV6-5,CASSYSGGPETQYF
TRBJ1-2,TRBV7-9,CASSLSTGGVGYGYTF
TRBJ2-7,TRBV11-1,CASSMRTEKSYEQYF
TRBJ2-1,TRBV28,CASRTGAPRWNEQFF
TRBJ1-1,TRBV7-9,CASSLNSMNTEAFF
TRBJ1-1,TRBV18,CASSPPNEGTEAFF
TRBJ2-7,TRBV28,CASSLAGGLYEQYF
TRBJ1-5,TRBV6-2/TRBV6-3,CASGREADQPQHF
TRBJ1-1,TRBV18,CASSRIDGMNTEAFF
TRBJ2-7,TRBV27,CASSRQGGSYEQYF
TRBJ1-2,TRBV3-1,CASSSHRGSTGGYTF
TRBJ2-2,TRBV7-3,CASSLRPGRPADGELFF
TRBJ1-6,TRBV19,CASQNAPRVNSPLHF
TRBJ2-7,TRBV7-9,CASSSKERGQGVHEQYF
TRBJ2-1,TRBV3-1,CASSQDLRLADSSYNEQFF
TRBJ2-7,TRBV7-2,CASSLDYRTYEQYF
TRBJ2-3,TRBV4-2,CASSQERGVPSDTQYF
TRBJ2-7,TRBV9,CASSRSGAHEQYF
TRBJ1-2,TRBV20-1,CRLGSYTF
TRBJ2-7,TRBV7-6,CASSQFGTSGGPSSYEQYF